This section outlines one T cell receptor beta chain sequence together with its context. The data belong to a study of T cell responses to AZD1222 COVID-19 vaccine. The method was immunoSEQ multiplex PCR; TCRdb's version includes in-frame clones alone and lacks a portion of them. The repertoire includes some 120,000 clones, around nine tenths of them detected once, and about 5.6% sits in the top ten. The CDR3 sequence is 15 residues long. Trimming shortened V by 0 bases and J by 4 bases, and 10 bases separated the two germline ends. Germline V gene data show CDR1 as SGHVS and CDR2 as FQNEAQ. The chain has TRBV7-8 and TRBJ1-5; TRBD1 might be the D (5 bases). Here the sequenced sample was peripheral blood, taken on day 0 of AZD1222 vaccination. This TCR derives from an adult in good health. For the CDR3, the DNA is TGTGCCAGCAGCTTAGCGGGGGGATATAATCAGCCCCAGCATTTT. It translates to CASSLAGGYNQPQHF.